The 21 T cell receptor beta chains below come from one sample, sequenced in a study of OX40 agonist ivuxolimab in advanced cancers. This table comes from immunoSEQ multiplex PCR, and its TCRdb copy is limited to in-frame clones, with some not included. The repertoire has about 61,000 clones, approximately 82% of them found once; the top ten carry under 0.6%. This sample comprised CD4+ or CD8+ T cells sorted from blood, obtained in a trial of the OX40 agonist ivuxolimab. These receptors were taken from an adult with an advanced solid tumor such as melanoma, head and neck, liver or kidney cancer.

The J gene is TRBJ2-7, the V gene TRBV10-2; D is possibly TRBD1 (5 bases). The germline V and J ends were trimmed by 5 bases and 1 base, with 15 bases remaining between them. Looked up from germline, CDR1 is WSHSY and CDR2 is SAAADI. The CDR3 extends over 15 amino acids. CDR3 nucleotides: TGCGCCAGCAGTCTTTCAGGGCCCGGGTCCTACGAGCAGTACTTC. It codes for CASSLSGPGSYEQYF.

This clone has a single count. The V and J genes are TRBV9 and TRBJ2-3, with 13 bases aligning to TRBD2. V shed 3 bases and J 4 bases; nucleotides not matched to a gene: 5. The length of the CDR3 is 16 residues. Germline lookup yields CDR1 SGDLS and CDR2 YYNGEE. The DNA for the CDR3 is TGTGCCAGCAGCGCGGCACTAGCGGGAGGGGCAGATACGCAGTATTTT. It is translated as CASSAALAGGADTQYF. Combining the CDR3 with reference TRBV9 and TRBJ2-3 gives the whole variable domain DSGVTQTPKHLITATGQRVTLRCSPRSGDLSVYWYQQSLDQGLQFLIQYYNGEERAKGNILERFSAQQFPDLHSELNLSSLELGDSALYFCASSAALAGGADTQYFGPGTRLTVL.

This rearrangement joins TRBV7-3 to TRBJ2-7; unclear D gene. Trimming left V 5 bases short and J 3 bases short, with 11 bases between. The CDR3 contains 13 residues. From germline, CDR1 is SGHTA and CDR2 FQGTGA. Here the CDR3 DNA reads TGTGCCAGCAGCCCCTACTCGAGCTACGAGCAGTACTTC. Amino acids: CASSPYSSYEQYF.

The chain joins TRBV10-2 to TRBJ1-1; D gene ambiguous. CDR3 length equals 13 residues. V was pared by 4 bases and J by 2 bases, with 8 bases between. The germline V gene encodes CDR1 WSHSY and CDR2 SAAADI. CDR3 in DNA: TGCGCCAGCAGTGGGCAGGCCAACACTGAAGCTTTCTTT. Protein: CASSGQANTEAFF.

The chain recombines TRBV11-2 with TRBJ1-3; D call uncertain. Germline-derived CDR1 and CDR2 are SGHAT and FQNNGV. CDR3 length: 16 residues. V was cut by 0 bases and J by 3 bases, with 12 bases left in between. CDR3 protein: CASSLDAAGGGNTIYF. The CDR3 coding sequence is TGTGCCAGCAGCTTAGATGCCGCAGGCGGTGGAAACACCATATATTTT.

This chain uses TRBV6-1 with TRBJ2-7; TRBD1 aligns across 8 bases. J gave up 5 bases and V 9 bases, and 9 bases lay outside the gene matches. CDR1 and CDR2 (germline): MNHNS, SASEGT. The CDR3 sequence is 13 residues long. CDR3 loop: CASRGQGGDEQYF. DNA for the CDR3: TGTGCCAGTCGAGGACAGGGAGGCGACGAGCAGTACTTC.

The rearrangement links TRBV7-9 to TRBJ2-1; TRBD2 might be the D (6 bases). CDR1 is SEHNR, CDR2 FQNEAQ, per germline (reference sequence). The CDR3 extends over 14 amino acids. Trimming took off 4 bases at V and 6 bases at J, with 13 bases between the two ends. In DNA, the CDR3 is TGTGCCAGCAGCTCAATAAGGGGACTCAATGAGCAGTTCTTC. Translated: CASSSIRGLNEQFF.

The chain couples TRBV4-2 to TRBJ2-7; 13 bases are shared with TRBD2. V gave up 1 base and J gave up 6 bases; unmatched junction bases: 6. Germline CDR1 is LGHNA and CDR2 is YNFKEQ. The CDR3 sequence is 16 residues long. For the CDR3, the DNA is TGTGCCAGCAGCCAAGGAGGACTAGCGGGAGTAGGCGAGCAGTACTTC. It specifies CASSQGGLAGVGEQYF.

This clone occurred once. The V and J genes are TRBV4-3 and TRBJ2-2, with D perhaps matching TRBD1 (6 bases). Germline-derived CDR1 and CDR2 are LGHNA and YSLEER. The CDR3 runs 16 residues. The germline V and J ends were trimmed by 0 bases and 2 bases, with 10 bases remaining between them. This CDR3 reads CASSQELGTNTGELFF. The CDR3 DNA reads TGCGCCAGCAGCCAAGAATTGGGGACAAACACCGGGGAGCTGTTTTTT.

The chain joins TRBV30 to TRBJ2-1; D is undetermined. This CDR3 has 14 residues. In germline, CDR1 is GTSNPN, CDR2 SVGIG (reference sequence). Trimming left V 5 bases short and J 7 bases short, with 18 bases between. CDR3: CAWRPLGGGNEQFF. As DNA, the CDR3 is TGTGCCTGGCGCCCCCTAGGCGGTGGGAATGAGCAGTTCTTC.

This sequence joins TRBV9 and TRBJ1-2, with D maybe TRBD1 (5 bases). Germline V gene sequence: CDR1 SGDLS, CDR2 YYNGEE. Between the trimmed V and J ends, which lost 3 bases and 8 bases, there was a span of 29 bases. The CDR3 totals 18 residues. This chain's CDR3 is CASSGPRVSGAQNGGYTF. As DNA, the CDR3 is TGTGCCAGCAGCGGTCCTCGGGTCAGCGGGGCCCAGAACGGGGGCTACACCTTC.

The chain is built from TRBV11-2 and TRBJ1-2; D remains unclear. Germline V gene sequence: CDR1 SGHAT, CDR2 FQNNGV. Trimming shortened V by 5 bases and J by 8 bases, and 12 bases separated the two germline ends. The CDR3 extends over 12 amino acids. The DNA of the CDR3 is TGTGCCAGCAGCCTCCTCTCCGGGGGCTACACCTTC. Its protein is CASSLLSGGYTF.

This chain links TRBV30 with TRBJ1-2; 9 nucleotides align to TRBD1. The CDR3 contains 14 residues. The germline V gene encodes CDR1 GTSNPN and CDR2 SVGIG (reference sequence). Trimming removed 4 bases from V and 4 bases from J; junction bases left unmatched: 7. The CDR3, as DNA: TGTGCCTGGATGCATCAGGACAGGGGCTATGGCTACACCTTC. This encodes CAWMHQDRGYGYTF.

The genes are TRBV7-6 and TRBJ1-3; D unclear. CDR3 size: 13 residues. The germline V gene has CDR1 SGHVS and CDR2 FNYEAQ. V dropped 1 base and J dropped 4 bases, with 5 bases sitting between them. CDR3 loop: CASSLGRGNTIYF. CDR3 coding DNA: TGTGCCAGCAGCTTAGGCCGGGGAAACACCATATATTTT.

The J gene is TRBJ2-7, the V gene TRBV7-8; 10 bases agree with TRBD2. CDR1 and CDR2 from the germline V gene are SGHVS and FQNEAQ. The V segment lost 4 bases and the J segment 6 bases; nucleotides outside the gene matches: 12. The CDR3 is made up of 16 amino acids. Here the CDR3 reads CASSSPPGTSVREQYF. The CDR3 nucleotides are TGTGCCAGCAGCTCGCCCCCCGGGACTAGCGTTCGCGAGCAGTACTTC.

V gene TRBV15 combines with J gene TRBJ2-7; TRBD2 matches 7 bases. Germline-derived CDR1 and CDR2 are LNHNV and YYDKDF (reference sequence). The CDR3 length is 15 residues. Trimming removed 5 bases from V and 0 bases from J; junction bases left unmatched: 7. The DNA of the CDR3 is TGTGCCACCAGCGGAGGAGGGACTACCTCCTACGAGCAGTACTTC. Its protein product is CATSGGGTTSYEQYF.

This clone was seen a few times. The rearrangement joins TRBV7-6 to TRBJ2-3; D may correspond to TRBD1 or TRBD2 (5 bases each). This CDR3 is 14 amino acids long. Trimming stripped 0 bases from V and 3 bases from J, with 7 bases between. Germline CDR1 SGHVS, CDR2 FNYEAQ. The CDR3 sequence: CASSLAGRTDTQYF. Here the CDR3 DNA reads TGTGCCAGCAGCTTAGCGGGACGTACAGATACGCAGTATTTT.

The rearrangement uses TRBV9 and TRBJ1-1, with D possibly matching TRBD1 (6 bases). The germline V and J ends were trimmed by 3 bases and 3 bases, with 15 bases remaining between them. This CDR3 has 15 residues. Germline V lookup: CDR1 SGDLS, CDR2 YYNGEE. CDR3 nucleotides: TGTGCCAGCAGCGCAACACAGGGTATGGACACTGAAGCTTTCTTT. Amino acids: CASSATQGMDTEAFF.

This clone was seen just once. CDR3 in amino acids: CAWISDTMMFF. CDR3 DNA: TGTGCCTGGATCTCGGACACGATGATGTTCTTC. The chain joins TRBV30 to TRBJ2-1; maybe TRBD1 (5 bases). The V gene's germline CDR1 is GTSNPN and CDR2 SVGIG (reference sequence). This CDR3 region has 11 residues. Deletions cut 4 bases from V and 15 bases from J, with 16 bases between.

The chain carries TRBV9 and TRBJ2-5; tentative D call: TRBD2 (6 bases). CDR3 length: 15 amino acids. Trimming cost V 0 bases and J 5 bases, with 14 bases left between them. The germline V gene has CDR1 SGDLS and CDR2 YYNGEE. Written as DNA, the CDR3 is TGTGCCAGCAGCGTAGGGGACTCCAGGGCCGAGACCCAGTACTTC. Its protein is CASSVGDSRAETQYF.

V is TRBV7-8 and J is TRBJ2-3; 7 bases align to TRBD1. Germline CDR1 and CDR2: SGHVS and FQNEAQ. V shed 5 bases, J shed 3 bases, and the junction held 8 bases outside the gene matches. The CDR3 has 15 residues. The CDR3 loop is CASSQRPTGTDTQYF. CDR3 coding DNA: TGTGCCAGCAGCCAACGGCCGACAGGGACAGATACGCAGTATTTT.